The 18 T cell receptor beta chains below all came from one sample that was sequenced in a study of T cell responses to AZD1222 COVID-19 vaccine (dated by TCRdb to the early 2020s). The library was prepared using the immunoSEQ multiplex PCR assay. As stored in TCRdb, this immuneACCESS dataset retains in-frame rearrangements with V and J assigned. A fraction of the clones does not appear; measured against another copy, unresolved V genes explain less than half of the discrepancy, and the remainder lacks a known reason. The sample table shows roughly 150,000 clones, and 92% are seen once. Jointly, the top ten make up over 1.5% of the sample. The time point label of this sample denotes: baseline before first vaccination. The material was peripheral blood, obtained on day 0 of AZD1222 vaccination. The receptors were gathered from an adult in good health.

The V gene is TRBV7-9, the J gene TRBJ1-2; D uncertain. The CDR3 extends over 14 amino acids. Trimming cost V 0 bases and J 1 base, with 6 bases left between them. In germline, CDR1 is SEHNR, CDR2 FQNEAQ (reference sequence). CDR3 in amino acids: CASSLAGSNYGYTF. The CDR3, as DNA: TGTGCCAGCAGCTTAGCAGGCAGTAACTATGGCTACACCTTC.

V gene TRBV13 combines with J gene TRBJ2-2, with no clear D. The CDR3 is 15 residues long. Germline V lookup: CDR1 PRHDT, CDR2 FYEKMQ (reference sequence). Trimming cost V 6 bases and J 7 bases, with 18 bases left between them. CDR3 amino acids: CASSPFRFVVGELFF. The DNA for the CDR3 is TGTGCCAGCAGTCCGTTCCGGTTCGTCGTCGGGGAGCTGTTTTTT.

As regards this clone: The sample carries other DNA sequences with the same CDR3. The genes are TRBV7-9 and TRBJ2-7; D is unclear. The V and J ends lost 1 base and 3 bases respectively, with 10 bases between them. Germline loops: CDR1 SEHNR, CDR2 FQNEAQ (reference sequence). This CDR3 has 14 amino acids. CDR3 nucleotides: TGTGCCAGCAGCTTAGGAGGCACCCTCTACGAGCAGTACTTC. Residues: CASSLGGTLYEQYF.

The V gene is TRBV5-1, the J gene TRBJ1-4; D perhaps matches TRBD1 (6 bases). V was clipped by 4 bases and J by 1 base, with 14 bases between them. The CDR3 runs 16 residues. Germline-derived CDR1 and CDR2 are SGHRS and YFSETQ. The CDR3: CASSALGARTNEKLFF. CDR3 nucleotide sequence: TGCGCCAGCAGCGCCTTGGGGGCCCGAACTAATGAAAAACTGTTTTTT.

The chain uses TRBV9 and TRBJ1-1; D not resolved. This CDR3 is 13 amino acids long. V lost 0 bases and J lost 1, with 4 bases in between. Germline-derived CDR1 and CDR2 are SGDLS and YYNGEE. Here the CDR3 reads CASSVGSNTEAFF. CDR3 DNA sequence: TGTGCCAGCAGCGTAGGTTCGAACACTGAAGCTTTCTTT.

V usage is TRBV6-2 or TRBV6-3 and J usage is TRBJ1-2; the D is unclear. This CDR3 has 12 residues. Germline V gives CDR1 MNHEY, CDR2 SVGEGT. V lost 4 bases and J lost 4, with 7 bases in between. CDR3 in DNA: TGTGCCAGCAGTTCTCCCGCCTATGGCTACACCTTC. Translated: CASSSPAYGYTF.

V usage is TRBV18 and J usage is TRBJ1-1; 7 nucleotides align to TRBD1. Germline CDR1 KGHSH, CDR2 LQKENI. Unmatched junction bases numbered 8, after V lost 4 bases and J lost 0 bases. The CDR3 totals 16 residues. The CDR3 loop is CASSRVVGQMNTEAFF. As DNA, the CDR3 is TGTGCCAGCTCACGGGTGGTGGGACAGATGAACACTGAAGCTTTCTTT.

This clone has only a few counts. The rearrangement links TRBV6-2 or TRBV6-3 to TRBJ1-2; a possible D gene is TRBD1 (6 bases). Per germline, CDR1 MNHEY and CDR2 SVGEGT. Trimming removed 2 bases from V and 8 bases from J, with 18 bases in between. The CDR3 length is 15 residues. As DNA, the CDR3 is TGTGCCAGCAGTTACGACTTGGACAGCCCAGACGGCTACACCTTC. Its translation is CASSYDLDSPDGYTF.

The chain combines TRBV7-8 with TRBJ2-2, with a tentative D call TRBD2 (5 bases). The germline V gene encodes CDR1 SGHVS and CDR2 FQNEAQ. CDR3 length: 15 residues. The V gene lost 5 bases and the J gene lost 1 base, with 11 bases spanning the gap. The CDR3 sequence: CASSRDGLNTGELFF. Written as DNA, the CDR3 is TGTGCCAGCAGCCGTGACGGACTGAACACCGGGGAGCTGTTTTTT.

This clone was seen only once. The V gene is TRBV6-2 or TRBV6-3, the J gene TRBJ1-1; no firm D call. Trimming removed 5 bases from V and 1 base from J, with 8 bases in between. This CDR3 has 13 residues. Germline-derived CDR1 and CDR2 are MNHEY and SVGEGT. The CDR3 sequence: CASSAEWNTEAFF. In nucleotides, the CDR3 is TGTGCCAGCAGTGCCGAGTGGAACACTGAAGCTTTCTTT.

The rearrangement uses TRBV3-1 (or the pseudogene TRBV3-2) and TRBJ2-7; no clear D. This CDR3 comprises 14 residues. Germline V CDR1 and CDR2: LGHDT, YNNKEL (reference sequence). Trimming took 2 bases from V and 1 from J, leaving 9 bases between them. The CDR3 nucleotides are TGTGCCAGCAGCCAACTGACAAATTCCTACGAGCAGTACTTC. Its protein is CASSQLTNSYEQYF.

The chain joins TRBV6-5 to TRBJ2-1, with D unclear. Trimming removed 5 bases from V and 7 bases from J, with 12 bases in between. The V gene's germline CDR1 is MNHEY and CDR2 SVGAGI. The CDR3 covers 13 residues. The CDR3 DNA reads TGTGCCAGCAGTACGTATCCCCTAAATGAGCAGTTCTTC. Its protein product is CASSTYPLNEQFF.

This sequence joins TRBV5-6 and TRBJ1-4; weak D call: TRBD1 (6 bases). Germline lookup yields CDR1 SGHDT and CDR2 YYEEEE. The V and J ends lost 1 base and 0 bases respectively, with 16 bases between them. The CDR3 spans 18 residues. DNA of the CDR3: TGTGCCAGCAGCTTGAGTTCAGGGGAACTTGCAACTAATGAAAAACTGTTTTTT. It specifies CASSLSSGELATNEKLFF.

The genes are TRBV5-1 and TRBJ2-2, with TRBD1 as a possible D gene (6 bases). Trimming left V 0 bases short and J 4 bases short, with 16 bases between. The CDR3 consists of 17 residues. Germline V gene data show CDR1 as SGHRS and CDR2 as YFSETQ. CDR3 in amino acids: CASSLGHRETRTGELFF. CDR3 sequence (DNA): TGCGCCAGCAGCTTGGGACACAGGGAAACACGCACCGGGGAGCTGTTTTTT.

The chain couples TRBV3-1 (or the pseudogene TRBV3-2) to TRBJ2-7, with TRBD1 identical over 8 bases. V shed 5 bases and J 1 base; nucleotides not matched to a gene: 1. Germline V lookup: CDR1 LGHDT, CDR2 YNNKEL (reference sequence). CDR3 length: 13 amino acids. CDR3 region: CASSRTGSYEQYF. The CDR3 coding sequence is TGTGCCAGCAGCAGGACAGGGTCCTACGAGCAGTACTTC.

The chain has TRBV5-1 and TRBJ1-2; 9 bases map to TRBD1. This CDR3 spans 15 amino acids. Losses at the gene ends were 3 bases for V and 1 base for J; bases not matched to a gene: 4. Germline loops: CDR1 SGHRS, CDR2 YFSETQ. The CDR3 reads CASSSRQGVNYGYTF. The CDR3 DNA sequence: TGCGCCAGCAGCTCACGACAGGGGGTTAACTATGGCTACACCTTC.

This chain links TRBV7-2 with TRBJ2-6; unclear D gene. Germline CDR1 SGHTA, CDR2 FQGNSA. The CDR3 spans 15 residues. Deletions cut 1 base from V and 4 bases from J, with 8 bases between. The CDR3 nucleotides are TGTGCCAGCAGCTTAGTAGACGGAGGGGCCAACGTCCTGACTTTC. Translated, it gives CASSLVDGGANVLTF. The full variable domain, with the rest looked up from reference TRBV7-2 and TRBJ2-6, is GAGVSQSPSNKVTEKGKDVELRCDPISGHTALYWYRQSLGQGLEFLIYFQGNSAPDKSGLPSDRFSAERTGGSVSTLTIQRTQQEDSAVYLCASSLVDGGANVLTFGAGSRLTVL.

The chain employs TRBV7-3 and TRBJ2-3; the match to TRBD2 covers 10 bases. V lost 2 bases and J lost 5; bases outside the gene matches: 10. Germline CDR1 SGHTA, CDR2 FQGTGA. CDR3 size: 17 residues. The DNA of the CDR3 is TGTGCCAGCAGCTTAGGTCTAGCGGGGGCTCGGGGAGATACGCAGTATTTT. It yields the protein CASSLGLAGARGDTQYF.